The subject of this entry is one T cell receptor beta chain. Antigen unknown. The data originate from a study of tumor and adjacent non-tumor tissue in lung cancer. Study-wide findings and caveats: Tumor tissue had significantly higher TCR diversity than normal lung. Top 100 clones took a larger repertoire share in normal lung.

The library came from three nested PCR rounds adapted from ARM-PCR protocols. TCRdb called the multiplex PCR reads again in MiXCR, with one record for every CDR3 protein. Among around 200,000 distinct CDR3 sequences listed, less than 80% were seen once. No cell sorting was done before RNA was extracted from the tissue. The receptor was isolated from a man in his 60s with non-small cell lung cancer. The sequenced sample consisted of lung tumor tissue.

CDR3 loop: CASGLGAGGPTDTQYF. The CDR3 DNA is TGTGCAAGCGGCTTAGGAGCGGGGGGCCCCACAGATACGCAGTATTTT. The chain combines TRBV11-1 with TRBJ2-3, with 9 bases that match TRBD2. The CDR3 contains 16 residues. The germline V gene encodes CDR1 SGHAT and CDR2 FQDESV (reference sequence).